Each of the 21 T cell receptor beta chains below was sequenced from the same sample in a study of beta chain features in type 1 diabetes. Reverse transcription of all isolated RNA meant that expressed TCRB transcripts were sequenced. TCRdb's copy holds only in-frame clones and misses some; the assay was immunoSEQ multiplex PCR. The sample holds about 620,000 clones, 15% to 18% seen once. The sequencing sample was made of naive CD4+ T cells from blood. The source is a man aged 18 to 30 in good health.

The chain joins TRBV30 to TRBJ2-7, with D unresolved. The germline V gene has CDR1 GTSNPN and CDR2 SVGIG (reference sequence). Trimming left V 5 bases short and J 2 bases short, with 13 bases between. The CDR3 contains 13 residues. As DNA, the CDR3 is TGTGCCTGGCAGAGACATAAAACCTACGAGCAGTACTTC. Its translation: CAWQRHKTYEQYF.

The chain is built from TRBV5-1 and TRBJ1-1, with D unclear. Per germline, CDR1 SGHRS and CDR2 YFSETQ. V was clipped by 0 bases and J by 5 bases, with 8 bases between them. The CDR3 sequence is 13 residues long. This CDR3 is CASSLEGGTEAFF. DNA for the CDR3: TGCGCCAGCAGCTTGGAGGGAGGTACTGAAGCTTTCTTT. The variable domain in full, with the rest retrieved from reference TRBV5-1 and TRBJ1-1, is KAGVTQTPRYLIKTRGQQVTLSCSPISGHRSVSWYQQTPGQGLQFLFEYFSETQRNKGNFPGRFSGRQFSNSRSEMNVSTLELGDSALYLCASSLEGGTEAFFGQGTRLTVV.

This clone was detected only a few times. CDR3 in DNA: TGTGCCAGCTCACCGGACAGTGTAGGGGGGTACACTGAAGCTTTCTTT. It yields the protein CASSPDSVGGYTEAFF. The J gene is TRBJ1-1, the V gene TRBV18, with D perhaps TRBD1 (6 bases). V gave up 3 bases and J gave up 3 bases, with 17 bases separating them. Germline V gene sequence: CDR1 KGHSH, CDR2 LQKENI. This CDR3 has 16 amino acids.

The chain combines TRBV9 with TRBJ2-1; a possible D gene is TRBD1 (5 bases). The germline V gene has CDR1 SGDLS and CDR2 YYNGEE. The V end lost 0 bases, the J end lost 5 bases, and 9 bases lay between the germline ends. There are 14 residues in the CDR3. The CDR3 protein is CASSVGTGHNEQFF. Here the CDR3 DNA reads TGTGCCAGCAGCGTAGGAACAGGCCACAATGAGCAGTTCTTC.

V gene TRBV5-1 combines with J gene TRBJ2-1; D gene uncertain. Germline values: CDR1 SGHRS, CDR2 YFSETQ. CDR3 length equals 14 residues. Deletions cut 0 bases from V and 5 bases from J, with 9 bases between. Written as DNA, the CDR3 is TGCGCCAGCAGCTTGGGGGGATCCCACAATGAGCAGTTCTTC. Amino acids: CASSLGGSHNEQFF.

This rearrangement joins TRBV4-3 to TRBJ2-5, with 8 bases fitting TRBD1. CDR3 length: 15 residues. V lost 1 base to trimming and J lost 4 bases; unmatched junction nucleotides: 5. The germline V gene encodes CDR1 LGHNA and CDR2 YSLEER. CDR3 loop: CASSQGGQGRETQYF. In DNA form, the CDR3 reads TGCGCCAGCAGCCAAGGTGGACAGGGTCGAGAGACCCAGTACTTC.

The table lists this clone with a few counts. CDR3 protein: CASSAQRDYGYTF. As DNA, the CDR3 is TGTGCCAGCAGCGCTCAGAGGGATTATGGCTACACCTTC. The V and J genes are TRBV14 and TRBJ1-2; D gene unclear. V lost 5 bases and J lost 5, with 12 bases in between. CDR1 is SGHDN and CDR2 is FVKESK in the germline V gene. The CDR3 length is 13 residues.

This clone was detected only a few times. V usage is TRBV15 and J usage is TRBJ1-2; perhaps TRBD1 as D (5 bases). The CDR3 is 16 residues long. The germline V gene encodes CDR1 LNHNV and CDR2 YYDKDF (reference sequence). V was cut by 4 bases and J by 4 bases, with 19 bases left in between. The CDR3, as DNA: TGTGCCACCAGCACCCTGAAGGGCAGGGCTGCCTATGGCTACACCTTC. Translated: CATSTLKGRAAYGYTF.

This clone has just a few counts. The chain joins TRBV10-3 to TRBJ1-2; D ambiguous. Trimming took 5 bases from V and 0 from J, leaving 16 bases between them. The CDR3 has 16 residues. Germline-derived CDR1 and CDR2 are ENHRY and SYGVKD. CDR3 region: CAISPLVSAPNYGYTF. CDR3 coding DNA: TGTGCCATCAGTCCTCTAGTGTCAGCTCCTAACTATGGCTACACCTTC.

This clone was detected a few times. The chain's CDR3 is CSVEEGPTVNYGYTF. The CDR3 nucleotides read TGCAGCGTTGAAGAAGGACCGACAGTTAACTATGGCTACACCTTC. V is TRBV29-1 and J is TRBJ1-2; possible D gene TRBD1, 5 bases. Germline CDR1 and CDR2: SQVTM and ANQGSEA. The CDR3 spans 15 residues. The V end lost 0 bases, the J end lost 1 base, and 12 bases lay between the germline ends.

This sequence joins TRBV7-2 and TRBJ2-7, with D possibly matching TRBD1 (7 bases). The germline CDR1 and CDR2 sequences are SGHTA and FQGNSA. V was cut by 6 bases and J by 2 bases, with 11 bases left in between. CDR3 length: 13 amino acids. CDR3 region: CASRVRGAYEQYF. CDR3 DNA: TGTGCCAGCAGGGTCAGGGGGGCCTACGAGCAGTACTTC. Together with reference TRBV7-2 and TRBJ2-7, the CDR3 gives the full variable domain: GAGVSQSPSNKVTEKGKDVELRCDPISGHTALYWYRQSLGQGLEFLIYFQGNSAPDKSGLPSDRFSAERTGGSVSTLTIQRTQQEDSAVYLCASRVRGAYEQYFGPGTRLTVT.

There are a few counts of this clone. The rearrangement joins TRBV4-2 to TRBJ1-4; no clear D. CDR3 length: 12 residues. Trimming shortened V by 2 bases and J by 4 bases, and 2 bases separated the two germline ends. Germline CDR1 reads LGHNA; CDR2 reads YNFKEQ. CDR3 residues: CASSQSNEKLFF. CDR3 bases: TGTGCCAGCAGCCAAAGTAATGAAAAACTGTTTTTT.

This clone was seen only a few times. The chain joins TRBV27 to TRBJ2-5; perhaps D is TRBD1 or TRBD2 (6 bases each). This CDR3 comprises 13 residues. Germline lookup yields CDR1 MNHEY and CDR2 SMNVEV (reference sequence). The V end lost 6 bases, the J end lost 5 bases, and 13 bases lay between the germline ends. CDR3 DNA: TGTGCCAGCAGCGAAACAGGGAGGGAGACCCAGTACTTC. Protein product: CASSETGRETQYF.

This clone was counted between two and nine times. CDR3 bases: TGTGCCAGCAGAGTGGGGCAATTATCCTACAATGAGCAGTTCTTC. Amino acid sequence: CASRVGQLSYNEQFF. This chain links TRBV7-2 with TRBJ2-1; TRBD1 might be the D (5 bases). The CDR3 contains 15 residues. Germline loops: CDR1 SGHTA, CDR2 FQGNSA. The ends were cut back, 6 bases at V and 1 base at J, with 13 bases in the middle.

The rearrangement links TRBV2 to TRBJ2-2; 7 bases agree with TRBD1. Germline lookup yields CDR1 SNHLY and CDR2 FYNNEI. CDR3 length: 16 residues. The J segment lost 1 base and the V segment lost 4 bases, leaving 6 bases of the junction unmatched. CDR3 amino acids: CASSARWTGNTGELFF. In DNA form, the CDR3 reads TGTGCCAGCAGTGCTCGATGGACAGGGAACACCGGGGAGCTGTTTTTT.

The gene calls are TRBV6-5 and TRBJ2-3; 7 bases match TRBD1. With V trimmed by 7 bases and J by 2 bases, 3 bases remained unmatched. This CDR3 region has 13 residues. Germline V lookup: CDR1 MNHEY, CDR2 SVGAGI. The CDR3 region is CASMGQNTDTQYF. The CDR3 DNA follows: TGTGCCAGCATGGGACAGAACACAGATACGCAGTATTTT.

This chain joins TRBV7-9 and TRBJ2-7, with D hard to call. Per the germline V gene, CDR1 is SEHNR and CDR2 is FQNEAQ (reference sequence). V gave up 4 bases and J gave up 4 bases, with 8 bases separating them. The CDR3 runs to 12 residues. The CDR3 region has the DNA TGTGCCAGCAGCTATACCGCTTACGAGCAGTACTTC. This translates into CASSYTAYEQYF.

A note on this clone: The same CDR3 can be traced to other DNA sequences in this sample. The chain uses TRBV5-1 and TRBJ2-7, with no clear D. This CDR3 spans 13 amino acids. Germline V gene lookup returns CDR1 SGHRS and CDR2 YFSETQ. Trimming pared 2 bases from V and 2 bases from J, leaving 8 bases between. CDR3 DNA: TGCGCCAGCAGCTTTTCGGGCCCCTACGAGCAGTACTTC. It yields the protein CASSFSGPYEQYF.

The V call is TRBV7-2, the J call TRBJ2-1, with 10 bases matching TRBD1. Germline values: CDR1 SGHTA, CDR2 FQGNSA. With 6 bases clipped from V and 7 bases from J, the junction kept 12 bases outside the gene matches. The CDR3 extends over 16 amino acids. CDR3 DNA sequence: TGTGCCAGCAGTCAAAGTCGGGACAGGGGAATTAATGAGCAGTTCTTC. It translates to CASSQSRDRGINEQFF.

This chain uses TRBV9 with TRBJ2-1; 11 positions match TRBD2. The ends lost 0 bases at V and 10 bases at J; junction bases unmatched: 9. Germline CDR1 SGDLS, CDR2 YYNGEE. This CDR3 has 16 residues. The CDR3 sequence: CASSVGPGLAVPEQFF. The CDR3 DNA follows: TGTGCCAGCAGCGTAGGGCCGGGACTAGCGGTCCCAGAGCAGTTCTTC.

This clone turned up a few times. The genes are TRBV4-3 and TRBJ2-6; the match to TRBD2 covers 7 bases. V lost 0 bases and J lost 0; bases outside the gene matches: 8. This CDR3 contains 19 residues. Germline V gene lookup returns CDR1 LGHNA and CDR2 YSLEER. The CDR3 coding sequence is TGCGCCAGCAGCCAAGATGGCGGGGGATCGGACTCTGGGGCCAACGTCCTGACTTTC. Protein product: CASSQDGGGSDSGANVLTF.